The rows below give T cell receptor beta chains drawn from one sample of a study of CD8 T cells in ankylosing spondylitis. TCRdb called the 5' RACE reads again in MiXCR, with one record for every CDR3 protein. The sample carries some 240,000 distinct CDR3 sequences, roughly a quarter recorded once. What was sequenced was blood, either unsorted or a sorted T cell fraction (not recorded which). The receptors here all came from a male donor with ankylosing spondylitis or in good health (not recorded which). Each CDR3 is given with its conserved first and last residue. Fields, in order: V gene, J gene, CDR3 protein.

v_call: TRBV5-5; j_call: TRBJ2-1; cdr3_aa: CASSLAVSAGGYNEQFF
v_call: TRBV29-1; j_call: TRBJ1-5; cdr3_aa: CSVGVRGRQPQHF
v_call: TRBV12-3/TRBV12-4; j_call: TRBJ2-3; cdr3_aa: CASSLGGLMEDTQYF
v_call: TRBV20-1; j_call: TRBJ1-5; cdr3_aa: CSARGQGNQPQHF
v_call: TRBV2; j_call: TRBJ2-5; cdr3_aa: CASKQLLLSQETQYF
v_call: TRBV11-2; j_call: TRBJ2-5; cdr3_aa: CASSLKRWETQYF
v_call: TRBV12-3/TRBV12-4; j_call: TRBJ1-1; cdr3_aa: CASRLGGSTEAFF
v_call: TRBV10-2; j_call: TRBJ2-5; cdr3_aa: CASRSRGIETQYF
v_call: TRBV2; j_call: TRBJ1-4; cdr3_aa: CASRGLRLNEKLFF
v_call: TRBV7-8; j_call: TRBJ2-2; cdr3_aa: CASSLGYSGELFF
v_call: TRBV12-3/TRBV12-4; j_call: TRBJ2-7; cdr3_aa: CASSYPDRSAEQYF
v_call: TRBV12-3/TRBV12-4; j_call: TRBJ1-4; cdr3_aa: CASSFTHSGTAGEKLFF
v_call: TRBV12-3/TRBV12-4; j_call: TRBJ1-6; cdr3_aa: CASSRTGAQSPLHF
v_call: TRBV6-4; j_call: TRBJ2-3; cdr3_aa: CASSDRTGADTQYF
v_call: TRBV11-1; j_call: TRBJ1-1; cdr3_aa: CASSLGSGKNTEAFF
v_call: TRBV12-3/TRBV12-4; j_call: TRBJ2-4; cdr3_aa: CASSTRGGRGDIQYF
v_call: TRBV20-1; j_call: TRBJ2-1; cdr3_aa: CSARDVGYGSYNEQFF
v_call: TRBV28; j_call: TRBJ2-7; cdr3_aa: CASSPWDTSSYEQYF
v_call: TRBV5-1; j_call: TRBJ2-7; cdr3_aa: CASSLTTASYEQYF
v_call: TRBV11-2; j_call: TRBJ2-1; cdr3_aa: CASSYRAGTGDNNEQFF
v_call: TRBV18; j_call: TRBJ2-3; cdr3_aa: CASSGNTQYF
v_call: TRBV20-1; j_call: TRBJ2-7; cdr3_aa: CSASWGDPPYEQYF
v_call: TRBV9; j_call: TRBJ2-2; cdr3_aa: CASSVDQDTGELFF
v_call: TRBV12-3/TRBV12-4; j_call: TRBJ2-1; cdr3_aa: CASTPVGAGYNEQFF
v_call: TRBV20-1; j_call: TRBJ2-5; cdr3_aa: CSARVDGAVETQYF
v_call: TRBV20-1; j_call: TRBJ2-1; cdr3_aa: CSASGGYSYNEQFF
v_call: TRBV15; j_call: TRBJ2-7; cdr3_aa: CATSSGASLRQYF
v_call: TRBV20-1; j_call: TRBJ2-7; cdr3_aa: CSATSGGAYEQYF
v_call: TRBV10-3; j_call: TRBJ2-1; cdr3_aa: CAISEGIGARVWEQFF
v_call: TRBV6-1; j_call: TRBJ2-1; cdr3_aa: CASSPLWRGGPNEQFF
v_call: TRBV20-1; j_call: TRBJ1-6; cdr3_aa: CSARLSSASSPLHF
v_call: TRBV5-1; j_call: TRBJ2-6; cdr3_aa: CASSGGVRSGANVLTF